This T cell receptor beta chain was recorded in a study of T cells in Graves' hyperthyroidism and ophthalmopathy. Fresh 10 ml peripheral blood yielded PBMCs. The CDR3 regions of TCR beta were amplified from RNA transcripts. The primer set for the first-round RT-PCR of the TCR CDR3 was HTBI. TCRdb independently ran MiXCR on the multiplex PCR reads; one entry per CDR3 protein. Of 550,000 to 650,000 distinct CDR3 sequences in the sample, approximately 14% were seen once. This clonotype came up many times. The junction had 4 bases not matched to a gene; V was cut back by 2 bases and J by 6 bases. Germline lookup yields CDR1 SGHVS and CDR2 FQNEAQ. The CDR3 consists of 15 residues.

Sequenced material: blood. This clonotype was obtained from a woman in her forties with Graves' hyperthyroidism. The chain links TRBV7-8 to TRBJ2-2; 9 bases agree with TRBD2. The CDR3 protein is CASSLILAGPGELFF. DNA of the CDR3: TGTGCCAGCAGCTTAATACTAGCGGGCCCCGGGGAGCTGTTTTTT.